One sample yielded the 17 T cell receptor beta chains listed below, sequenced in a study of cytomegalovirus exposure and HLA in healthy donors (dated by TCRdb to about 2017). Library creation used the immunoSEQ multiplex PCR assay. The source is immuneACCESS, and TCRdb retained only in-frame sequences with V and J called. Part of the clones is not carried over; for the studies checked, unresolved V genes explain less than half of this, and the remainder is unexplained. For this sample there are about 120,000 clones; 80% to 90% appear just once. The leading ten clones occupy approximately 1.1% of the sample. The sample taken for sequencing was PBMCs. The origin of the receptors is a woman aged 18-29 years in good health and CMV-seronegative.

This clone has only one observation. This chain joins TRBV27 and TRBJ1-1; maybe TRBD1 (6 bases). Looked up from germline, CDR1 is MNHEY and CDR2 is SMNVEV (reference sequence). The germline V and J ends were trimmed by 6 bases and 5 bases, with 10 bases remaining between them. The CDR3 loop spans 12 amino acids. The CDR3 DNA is TGTGCCAGCAGGACAGGCAAAACTGAAGCTTTCTTT. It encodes CASRTGKTEAFF.

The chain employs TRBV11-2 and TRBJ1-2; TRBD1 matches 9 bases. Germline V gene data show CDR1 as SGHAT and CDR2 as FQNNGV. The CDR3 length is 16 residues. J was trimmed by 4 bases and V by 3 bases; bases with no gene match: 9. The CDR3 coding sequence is TGTGCCAGCAGCTTTACCAGGGACAGGGCCGTCTATGGCTACACCTTC. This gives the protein CASSFTRDRAVYGYTF. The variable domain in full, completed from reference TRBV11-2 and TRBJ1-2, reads EAGVAQSPRYKIIEKRQSVAFWCNPISGHATLYWYQQILGQGPKLLIQFQNNGVVDDSQLPKDRFSAERLKGVDSTLKIQPAKLEDSAVYLCASSFTRDRAVYGYTFGSGTRLTVV.

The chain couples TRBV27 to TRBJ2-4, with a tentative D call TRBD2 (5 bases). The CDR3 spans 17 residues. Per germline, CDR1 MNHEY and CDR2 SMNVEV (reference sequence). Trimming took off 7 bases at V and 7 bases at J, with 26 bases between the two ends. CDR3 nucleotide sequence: TGTGCCAGCAAAGAGTTCGGGCCTGATGGGGAGCATAACATTCAGTACTTC. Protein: CASKEFGPDGEHNIQYF.

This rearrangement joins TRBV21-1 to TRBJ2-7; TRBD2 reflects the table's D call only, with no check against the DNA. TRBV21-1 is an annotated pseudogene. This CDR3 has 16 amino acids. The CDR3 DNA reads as TGTGCCAGCAGCAATCGGGGTAGGCAGAGCCACTACGAGCAGTACGTC. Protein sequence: CASSNRGRQSHYEQYV.

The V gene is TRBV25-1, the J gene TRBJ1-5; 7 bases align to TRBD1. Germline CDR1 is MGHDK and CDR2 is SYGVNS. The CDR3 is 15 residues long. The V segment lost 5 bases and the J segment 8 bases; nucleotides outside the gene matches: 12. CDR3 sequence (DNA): TGTGCCAGCAGTCCGGGACAGCTCACGGTGGAGCCCCAGCATTTT. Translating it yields CASSPGQLTVEPQHF.

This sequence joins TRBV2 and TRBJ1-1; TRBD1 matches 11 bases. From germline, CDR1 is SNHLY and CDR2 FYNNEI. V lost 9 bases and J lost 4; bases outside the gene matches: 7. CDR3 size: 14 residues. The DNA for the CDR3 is TGTGCCAGGGACAGGGGGCTGTCTAGCACTGAAGCTTTCTTT. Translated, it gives CARDRGLSSTEAFF.

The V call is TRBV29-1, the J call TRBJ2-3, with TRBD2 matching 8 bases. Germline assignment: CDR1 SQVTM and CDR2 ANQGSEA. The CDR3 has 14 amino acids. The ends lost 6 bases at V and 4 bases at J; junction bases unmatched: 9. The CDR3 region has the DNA TGCAGCGTACAGCGGGGGAGGGGTGCAGATACGCAGTATTTT. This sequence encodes CSVQRGRGADTQYF.

CDR3 sequence reads: CASSLRYYGYTF. The DNA for the CDR3 is TGTGCCAGCAGTCTTAGATACTATGGCTACACCTTC. V is TRBV7-2 and J is TRBJ1-2; D remains unclear. Trimming shortened V by 6 bases and J by 3 bases, and 8 bases separated the two germline ends. Germline values: CDR1 SGHTA, CDR2 FQGNSA. The CDR3 has 12 amino acids.

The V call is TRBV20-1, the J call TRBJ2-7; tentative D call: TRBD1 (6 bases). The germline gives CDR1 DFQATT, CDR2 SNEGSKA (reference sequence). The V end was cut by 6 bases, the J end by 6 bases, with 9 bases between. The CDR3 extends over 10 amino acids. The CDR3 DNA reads TGCAGTGCGGACAGAGCCGAGCAGTACTTC. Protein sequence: CSADRAEQYF.

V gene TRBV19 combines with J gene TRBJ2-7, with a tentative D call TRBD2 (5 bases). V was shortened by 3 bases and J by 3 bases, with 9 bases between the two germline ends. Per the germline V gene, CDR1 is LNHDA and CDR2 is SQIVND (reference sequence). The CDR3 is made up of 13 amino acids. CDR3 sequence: CASSMGSFYEQYF. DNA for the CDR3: TGTGCCAGTAGTATGGGGAGCTTCTACGAGCAGTACTTC.

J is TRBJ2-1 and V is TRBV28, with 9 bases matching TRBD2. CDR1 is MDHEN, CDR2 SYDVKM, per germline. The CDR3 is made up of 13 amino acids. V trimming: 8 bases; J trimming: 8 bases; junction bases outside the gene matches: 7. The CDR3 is CASRLSGSYEQFF. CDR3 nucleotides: TGTGCCAGCCGTCTTAGCGGGAGCTATGAGCAGTTCTTC.

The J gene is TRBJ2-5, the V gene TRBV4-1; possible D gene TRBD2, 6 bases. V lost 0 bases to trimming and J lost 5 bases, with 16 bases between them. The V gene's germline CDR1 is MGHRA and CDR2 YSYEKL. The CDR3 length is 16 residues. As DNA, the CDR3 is TGCGCCAGCAGCCAAGATCCGAGACTAGGGGATGAGACCCAGTACTTC. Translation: CASSQDPRLGDETQYF.

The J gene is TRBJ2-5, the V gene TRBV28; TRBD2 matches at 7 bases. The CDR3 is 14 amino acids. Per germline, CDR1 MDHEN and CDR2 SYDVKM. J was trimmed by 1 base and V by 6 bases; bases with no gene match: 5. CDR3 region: CASRASGGQETQYF. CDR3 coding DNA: TGTGCCAGCAGAGCTAGCGGAGGCCAAGAGACCCAGTACTTC. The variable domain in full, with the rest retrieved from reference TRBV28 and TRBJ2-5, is DVKVTQSSRYLVKRTGEKVFLECVQDMDHENMFWYRQDPGLGLRLIYFSYDVKMKEKGDIPEGYSVSREKKERFSLILESASTNQTSMYLCASRASGGQETQYFGPGTRLLVL.

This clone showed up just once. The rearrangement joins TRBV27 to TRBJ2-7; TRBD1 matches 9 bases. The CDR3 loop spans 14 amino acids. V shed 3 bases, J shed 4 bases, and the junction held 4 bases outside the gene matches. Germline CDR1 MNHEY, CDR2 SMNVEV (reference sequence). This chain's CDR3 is CASSFGTGQYEQYF. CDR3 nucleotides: TGTGCCAGCAGTTTCGGGACAGGGCAGTACGAGCAGTACTTC.

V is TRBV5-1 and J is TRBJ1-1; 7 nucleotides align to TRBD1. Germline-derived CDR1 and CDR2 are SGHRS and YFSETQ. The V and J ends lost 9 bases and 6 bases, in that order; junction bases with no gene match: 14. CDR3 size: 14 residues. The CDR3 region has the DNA TGCGCCACCGCGACAGACAGGGAATGGCCTGAAGCTTTCTTT. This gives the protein CATATDREWPEAFF.

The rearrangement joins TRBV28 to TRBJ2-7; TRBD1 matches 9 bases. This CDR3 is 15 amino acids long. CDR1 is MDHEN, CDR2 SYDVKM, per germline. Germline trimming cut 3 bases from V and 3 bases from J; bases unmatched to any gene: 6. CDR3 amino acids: CASSLGMGQGYEQYF. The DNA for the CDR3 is TGTGCCAGCAGTTTGGGTATGGGACAGGGCTACGAGCAGTACTTC.

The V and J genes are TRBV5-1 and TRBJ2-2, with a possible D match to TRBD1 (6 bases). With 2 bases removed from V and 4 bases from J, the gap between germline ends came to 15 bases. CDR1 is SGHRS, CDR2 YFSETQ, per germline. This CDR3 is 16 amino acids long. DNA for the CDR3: TGCGCCAGCAGCTTTACCCGGGACACATTCACCGGGGAGCTGTTTTTT. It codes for CASSFTRDTFTGELFF.